The clone carrying this T cell receptor (beta chain) was seen a few times. The source of the sample is a study of CD4 and CD8 cells across lung adenocarcinoma regions. V dropped 5 bases and J dropped 0; count of bases not matched to a gene: 4. The CDR3 extends over 15 amino acids. CDR1 SGHTA and CDR2 FQGNSA come from the germline V gene. TCRdb re-called the PCR reads with MiXCR, one entry per CDR3 protein. Of over 10,000 distinct CDR3 sequences in the sample, 53% were seen once. Samples came from patients with localized non-small cell lung adenocarcinoma. Sequencing was done on a sample of CD8+ T cells from the center of a lung tumor. The source is a female donor with lung adenocarcinoma. The CD4 and CD8 labels of this study may be unreliable. This chain uses TRBV7-2 with TRBJ2-1; TRBD1 aligns across 7 bases. CDR3 nucleotides: TGTGCCAGCAGCGGGGGACAGAGCTCCTACAATGAGCAGTTCTTC. This encodes CASSGGQSSYNEQFF.